This TCR beta chain was retrieved from a study of T cells expressing NK-cell markers. The CDR3 totals 15 residues. General study findings and limits: Roughly 1.0-8% of CD8+ T cells in six or seven donors belonged to dominant NKG2C+ clonotypes. The HCMV specificity of the expanded NKG2C+ T cell clones stayed unresolved.

Comments on this clonotype: What it recognizes is unknown.

With UMIs, 5'RACE template switching was used to make TCR beta cDNA. Each CDR3 protein gets one entry in TCRdb, which reprocessed the 5' RACE reads and gives no DNA. This sample's table has 400,000 to 450,000 distinct CDR3 sequences. Sequenced: blood T cells: a sorted CD56 or NKG2C T cell subset, CD4+ or CD8+ T cells, or bulk PBMC T cells (not recorded which). The chain has TRBV12-3 or TRBV12-4 and TRBJ2-1. The sequence came from a woman between 18 and 70 years old in good health. The CDR3 spells CASSTDRTSYNEQFF.